These 4 T cell receptor beta chains came from one sample sequenced in a study of human T cells and chemical hapten exposure. Time point meaning: patch test 1, 2 weeks after DPC sensitization. Treatment described: therapeutic diphenylcyclopropenone sensitization with weekly scalp DPC. TCRdb recomputed calls from the RACE reads with MiXCR, one row per CDR3 protein. The table includes 95,000 or so distinct CDR3 sequences, over 9.5% detected once. This specimen consisted of whole blood, obtained in connection with sensitization to the hapten diphenylcyclopropenone (DPC). The receptors stem from a man aged 40-55 years with alopecia areata. Some clones in this sample may be carry-over from other donors' samples.

This clonotype was counted only a few times. The J gene is TRBJ2-5, the V gene TRBV12-3 or TRBV12-4, with 7 positions matching TRBD1. The CDR3 totals 14 residues. Trimming cost V 2 bases and J 2 bases; bases outside gene matches: 2. Written as DNA, the CDR3 is TGTGCCAGCAGTTTACCGACAGGGCAAGAGACCCAGTACTTC. It is translated as CASSLPTGQETQYF.

Ten or more counts support this clonotype. This chain links TRBV20-1 with TRBJ2-7; TRBD2 matches 8 bases. Trimming at V came to 0 bases and at J to 3 bases, leaving 13 bases not matched to a gene. Germline loops: CDR1 DFQATT, CDR2 SNEGSKA (reference sequence). This CDR3 contains 17 residues. CDR3 residues: CSARDTPILADYYEQYF. The CDR3 nucleotides are TGCAGTGCTAGAGATACCCCTATACTAGCGGATTACTACGAGCAGTACTTC.

The chain joins TRBV20-1 to TRBJ2-5; D is perhaps TRBD2 (6 bases). V lost 6 bases and J 6 bases, leaving 20 bases between the germline ends. CDR1 is DFQATT, CDR2 SNEGSKA, per germline (reference sequence). This CDR3 spans 14 amino acids. The DNA of the CDR3 is TGCAGTGCCAGGGAGGACGGCGGAAAGAAGACCCAGTACTTC. Translated: CSAREDGGKKTQYF.

Only a few counts were recorded for this clonotype. This chain uses TRBV7-6 with TRBJ2-3, with 7 bases lining up with TRBD2. Germline V lookup: CDR1 SGHVS, CDR2 FNYEAQ. The CDR3 loop spans 14 amino acids. The junction had 5 bases not matched to a gene; V was cut back by 5 bases and J by 3 bases. CDR3 sequence reads: CASSRRLATDTQYF. CDR3 DNA sequence: TGTGCCAGCAGCCGAAGACTAGCAACAGATACGCAGTATTTT.